A selection of T cell receptor beta chains follows, all from one sample in a study of T-cell reconstitution after alpha-beta-depleted transplantation in children. TCRdb re-called the PCR reads through MiXCR, storing one row per CDR3 protein. The sample has 90,000 to 130,000 distinct CDR3 sequences, 10% seen once. The sample was PBMCs from the stem cell graft donor, taken from the stem cell graft. Receptors originate from a human donor who donated a stem cell graft to a child with acute lymphoblastic leukemia. The CDR3 runs from the conserved cysteine through the conserved F or W. The D gene is left open where the match is weak. The listing skips clone size in some rows; elsewhere it reads once, few, many or a size class.

CDR3aa	CDR3nt	abundance	d_gene	v_gene	j_gene
CASSTGTPCEQYF	TGTGCCAGCAGCACCGGGACCCCCTGCGAGCAGTACTTC	once	-	TRBV5-6	TRBJ2-7
CASSYQGVEKLFF	TGTGCCAGCAGTTACCAGGGGGTCGAAAAACTGTTTTTT	-	TRBD1	TRBV6-2/TRBV6-3	TRBJ1-4
CATKGGGKAQHF	TGTGCCACCAAGGGGGGGGGAAAGGCCCAGCATTTT	-	-	TRBV6-6	TRBJ1-5
CASSPFGDRALLEAFF	TGTGCCAGCAGCCCTTTCGGGGACAGGGCCCTACTTGAAGCTTTCTTT	many	TRBD1	TRBV7-9	TRBJ1-1
CASSLQTGPNTEAFF	TGTGCCAGCAGCTTACAGACAGGGCCGAACACTGAAGCTTTCTTT	many	TRBD1	TRBV7-9	TRBJ1-1
CATSSRGLGFSDTQYF	TGTGCCACCAGTAGTCGGGGGCTGGGATTCTCGGATACGCAGTATTTT	-	-	TRBV24-1	TRBJ2-3
CASSLRGGPSYEQYF	TGCGCCAGCAGCTTGCGAGGGGGGCCTTCCTACGAGCAGTACTTC	many	-	TRBV5-1	TRBJ2-7
CASSLAGRSYNEQFF	TGTGCCAGCAGTTTAGCGGGAAGGTCCTACAATGAGCAGTTCTTC	few	-	TRBV28	TRBJ2-1
CASSYVNTEAFF	TGTGCCAGCAGTTACGTAAACACTGAAGCTTTCTTT	many	-	TRBV6-2/TRBV6-3	TRBJ1-1
CASSTQGGTANEKLFF	TGTGCCAGCAGCACACAGGGAGGGACAGCCAATGAAAAACTGTTTTTT	many	TRBD1	TRBV7-2	TRBJ1-4
CASGGTAEPNGYTF	TGCGCCAGCGGAGGGACGGCGGAACCTAATGGCTACACCTTC	many	-	TRBV10-1	TRBJ1-2
CASSQRDHRRGGGYTF	TGTGCCAGCAGCCAACGCGACCACCGACGTGGAGGTGGCTACACCTTC	many	-	TRBV3-1	TRBJ1-2
CSEISSGGINEQFF	TGCAGTGAAATATCTAGCGGGGGGATCAATGAGCAGTTCTTC	many	TRBD2	TRBV20-1	TRBJ2-1
CASSLSMGESNQPQHF	TGTGCCAGCAGCTTAAGTATGGGGGAAAGCAATCAGCCCCAGCATTTT	many	-	TRBV7-6	TRBJ1-5
CASSLKEAKNEQYF	TGTGCCAGCAGCTTAAAGGAGGCCAAGAACGAGCAGTACTTC	many	-	TRBV7-6	TRBJ2-7
CSARPVVGYTF	TGCAGTGCTCGTCCTGTGGTGGGCTACACCTTC	-	-	TRBV20-1	TRBJ1-2
CAINVAGDADTQYF	TGTGCCATCAATGTAGCGGGCGACGCAGATACGCAGTATTTT	many	TRBD2	TRBV10-3	TRBJ2-3
CATSDQSYNEQFF	TGTGCCACCAGTGACCAGTCCTACAATGAGCAGTTCTTC	many	-	TRBV24-1	TRBJ2-1
CASSPRTTSSTDTQYF	TGTGCCAGCTCCCCGAGGACAACGAGTAGCACAGATACGCAGTATTTT	-	-	TRBV18	TRBJ2-3
CASSQSRGRELFF	TGTGCCAGCAGCCAATCTCGAGGGCGGGAACTGTTTTTT	many	-	TRBV16	TRBJ1-4
CASSLGEYNEQFF	TGTGCCAGCAGCTTAGGCGAGTACAATGAGCAGTTCTTC	many	-	TRBV7-6	TRBJ2-1
CASSLGPPRSSYEQYF	TGTGCCAGCAGCTTGGGTCCCCCGAGAAGCTCCTACGAGCAGTACTTC	many	-	TRBV5-5	TRBJ2-7
CASSSRGGLAGNEQFF	TGTGCCAGCAGTTCCCGGGGGGGACTAGCGGGGAATGAGCAGTTCTTC	many	TRBD2	TRBV27	TRBJ2-1
CASATRGDGYTF	TGTGCCAGCGCAACGAGGGGTGACGGCTACACCTTC	many	-	TRBV9	TRBJ1-2
CASSVRTTDTQYF	TGTGCCAGCAGTGTTAGGACCACAGATACGCAGTATTTT	-	-	TRBV11-1	TRBJ2-3
CASSSDTGELFF	TGTGCCAGCAGCTCGGACACCGGGGAGCTGTTTTTT	many	-	TRBV12-3/TRBV12-4	TRBJ2-2